The rows below give T cell receptor beta chains drawn from one sample of a study of blood T cells in healthy people across ages. Each CDR3 protein gets one entry after TCRdb re-called the 5' RACE reads with MiXCR. The repertoire holds approximately 680,000 distinct CDR3 sequences, with approximately 31% as singletons. Sample: blood. These receptors were collected from a woman aged 80 or over in good health. Each CDR3 is given with its conserved first and last residue. The D gene is left open where the match is weak. For some rows the clone size is stated as once, few or many, or as a class when expanded; others skip it.

>once|TRBV6-5|TRBJ1-2|.
CASSYSISGTGYGYTF
TGTGCCAGCAGTTATTCGATATCCGGGACGGGATATGGCTACACCTTC
>.|TRBV5-1|TRBJ2-5|TRBD2
CASGPTSGRKFETQYF
TGCGCCAGCGGACCGACTAGCGGGAGAAAATTTGAGACCCAGTACTTC
>many|TRBV7-9|TRBJ2-7|TRBD1
CASSPSDRGRSEQYF
TGTGCCAGCAGCCCCAGCGACAGGGGGCGTTCCGAGCAGTACTTC
>many|TRBV9|TRBJ2-1|.
CASSFREVEQFF
TGTGCCAGCAGCTTTCGAGAGGTAGAGCAGTTCTTC
>.|TRBV5-1|TRBJ2-3|.
CASKRDSDGGTDTQYF
TGCGCCAGCAAACGGGATAGCGATGGAGGCACAGATACGCAGTATTTT
>.|TRBV7-3|TRBJ2-1|TRBD2
CASRPSGGKNEQFF
TGTGCCAGCAGACCCAGCGGGGGGAAGAATGAGCAGTTCTTC
>many|TRBV27|TRBJ2-7|.
CASRQLGGPSSYEQYF
TGTGCCAGCAGGCAACTGGGGGGGCCGAGCTCCTACGAGCAGTACTTC
>.|TRBV19|TRBJ2-1|TRBD2
CASRVSGVNSYNEQFF
TGTGCCAGTAGAGTTAGCGGGGTGAACTCCTACAATGAGCAGTTCTTC
>many|TRBV20-1|TRBJ2-7|.
CSASGLAADYEQYF
TGCAGTGCTAGTGGGTTAGCGGCCGACTACGAGCAGTACTTC
>.|TRBV6-5|TRBJ2-7|TRBD1
CASSYHGQGEQYF
TGTGCCAGCAGTTACCACGGACAGGGCGAGCAGTACTTC
>many|TRBV7-2|TRBJ2-7|TRBD2
CASSSGGAEQYF
TGTGCCAGCAGCTCCGGGGGGGCCGAGCAGTACTTC
>many|TRBV6-5|TRBJ2-1|TRBD2
CASSTAGTKQFF
TGTGCCAGCAGTACTGCCGGGACTAAGCAGTTCTTC
>few|TRBV2|TRBJ1-2|.
CTSSEGMYNYGYTF
TGTACCAGCAGTGAAGGAATGTATAACTATGGCTACACCTTC
>.|TRBV10-3|TRBJ2-5|TRBD1
CAIRSDRGKETQYF
TGTGCCATCAGGTCGGACAGGGGAAAAGAGACCCAGTACTTC
>.|TRBV5-1|TRBJ1-1|.
CASSLVPGNTEAFF
TGCGCCAGCAGCTTGGTCCCGGGGAACACTGAAGCTTTCTTT
>many|TRBV7-2|TRBJ2-3|TRBD2
CASSRGTSGTSTDTQYF
TGTGCCAGCAGCCGAGGGACTAGCGGGACTAGCACAGATACGCAGTATTTT
>.|TRBV6-2/TRBV6-3|TRBJ1-5|.
CASRETLGNNQPQHF
TGTGCCAGCAGGGAGACGCTCGGGAACAATCAGCCCCAGCATTTT
>many|TRBV5-1|TRBJ2-7|.
CASSDTYEQYF
TGCGCCAGCAGCGATACCTACGAGCAGTACTTC
>many|TRBV30|TRBJ2-5|.
CAWSGPAQETQYF
TGTGCCTGGAGTGGGCCCGCCCAAGAGACCCAGTACTTC
>.|TRBV10-3|TRBJ2-1|.
CAISEFGSEQFF
TGTGCCATCAGTGAGTTTGGTTCTGAGCAGTTCTTC
>.|TRBV6-2/TRBV6-3|TRBJ1-1|.
CASSSPGRLRGKTEAFF
TGTGCCAGCAGTAGCCCGGGACGACTTCGGGGAAAAACTGAAGCTTTCTTT
>few|TRBV6-2/TRBV6-3|TRBJ2-2|.
CASSFPTGGNTGELFF
TGTGCCAGCAGTTTCCCCACAGGAGGGAACACCGGGGAGCTGTTTTTT
>.|TRBV6-1|TRBJ1-1|.
CASSQHGAFF
TGTGCCAGCAGCCAACATGGAGCTTTCTTT
>many|TRBV7-2|TRBJ2-3|.
CASSSERAPGGTDTQYF
TGTGCCAGCAGCTCCGAGCGGGCCCCCGGAGGCACAGATACGCAGTATTTT
>.|TRBV6-1|TRBJ1-1|TRBD1
CASSEGTGAARTMNTEAFF
TGTGCCAGCAGTGAAGGCACAGGGGCCGCCCGAACTATGAACACTGAAGCTTTCTTT
>many|TRBV29-1|TRBJ2-7|.
CSVEGPRGEQYF
TGCAGCGTTGAGGGACCGCGGGGCGAGCAGTACTTC
>.|TRBV18|TRBJ1-1|.
CASSREFDTEAFF
TGTGCCAGCTCTCGGGAGTTTGACACTGAAGCTTTCTTT
>.|TRBV29-1|TRBJ2-1|.
CSAGGSGETQFF
TGCAGCGCTGGGGGTAGCGGAGAGACCCAGTTCTTC
>many|TRBV10-3|TRBJ2-7|.
CALRDEVAEQYF
TGTGCCCTACGGGATGAGGTGGCCGAGCAGTACTTC
>.|TRBV20-1|TRBJ2-5|.
CSAPSIRGGAGGQTQYF
TGCAGCGCTCCCTCGATAAGGGGGGGGGCCGGTGGACAGACCCAGTACTTC
>.|TRBV10-3|TRBJ2-3|TRBD2
CAAGLAGATDTQYF
TGTGCCGCGGGACTAGCGGGAGCCACAGATACGCAGTATTTT
>.|TRBV27|TRBJ2-7|.
CASRPDRASSYEQYF
TGTGCCAGCAGACCCGACAGAGCTAGCTCCTACGAGCAGTACTTC
>.|TRBV5-6|TRBJ2-3|TRBD1
CASSLAGQGLTDTQYF
TGTGCCAGCAGCTTGGCGGGACAGGGCTTAACAGATACGCAGTATTTT
>many|TRBV6-6|TRBJ1-4|TRBD1
CASSDRGNNEKLFF
TGTGCCAGCAGCGACAGGGGCAACAATGAAAAACTGTTTTTT
>many|TRBV2|TRBJ2-3|TRBD2
CASKPGDYTDTQYF
TGTGCCAGCAAGCCCGGGGACTACACAGATACGCAGTATTTT
>.|TRBV7-8|TRBJ2-7|.
CASSFPGLGAAEQYF
TGTGCCAGCAGCTTCCCAGGTTTAGGGGCGGCCGAGCAGTACTTC
>.|TRBV5-1|TRBJ2-1|TRBD2
CASSFPERGALNEQFF
TGCGCCAGCAGCTTTCCTGAGCGGGGGGCCCTCAATGAGCAGTTCTTC
>.|TRBV5-1|TRBJ1-6|.
CASSSESYNSPLRF
TGCGCCAGCAGCTCGGAATCCTATAATTCACCCCTCCGCTTT
>many|TRBV15|TRBJ2-7|TRBD2
CATSIAGTFYEQYF
TGTGCCACCAGCATAGCGGGGACCTTCTACGAGCAGTACTTC
>few|TRBV7-2|TRBJ1-3|.
CASSLASGSSGNTIYF
TGTGCCAGCAGCTTAGCGTCAGGGAGCTCTGGAAACACCATATATTTT
>.|TRBV6-5|TRBJ1-5|.
CASQRDLGQPQHF
TGTGCCAGCCAGCGGGATTTGGGTCAGCCCCAGCATTTT
>.|TRBV6-1|TRBJ1-1|.
CASTLRQPNTEAFF
TGTGCCAGCACACTACGGCAGCCGAACACTGAAGCTTTCTTT
>few|TRBV20-1|TRBJ2-3|.
CSATPPGDIYIDTQYF
TGCAGTGCCACGCCGCCGGGGGACATTTACATAGATACGCAGTATTTT
>few|TRBV2|TRBJ1-6|TRBD1
CASRGATGGVGNSPLHF
TGTGCCAGCAGAGGGGCGACAGGGGGAGTGGGGAATTCACCCCTCCACTTT
>.|TRBV15|TRBJ2-1|.
CATSRDTGASGGGQFF
TGTGCCACCAGCAGAGATACTGGCGCTAGCGGAGGGGGGCAGTTCTTC
>few|TRBV3-1|TRBJ1-5|TRBD1
CASSPRQGASQPQHF
TGTGCCAGCAGCCCCAGACAGGGGGCAAGTCAGCCCCAGCATTTT
>few|TRBV24-1|TRBJ2-2|.
CATSDLFPGGTGELFF
TGTGCCACCAGTGATTTGTTTCCCGGGGGCACCGGGGAGTTGTTTTTT
>.|TRBV12-3/TRBV12-4|TRBJ1-1|TRBD1
CASSFTGGITEAFF
TGTGCCAGCAGTTTTACAGGGGGAATCACTGAAGCTTTCTTT
>.|TRBV20-1|TRBJ1-2|.
CSASRGVGYTF
TGCAGTGCTAGTAGGGGGGTTGGCTACACCTTC
>few|TRBV27|TRBJ2-7|.
CASGWAGREQYF
TGTGCCAGTGGGTGGGCAGGGAGGGAGCAGTACTTC
>many|TRBV5-1|TRBJ1-2|.
CASSLVPDYGYTF
TGCGCCAGCAGCTTGGTTCCGGACTATGGCTACACCTTC
>many|TRBV7-6|TRBJ2-5|TRBD1
CASSLGFRGRGETQYF
TGTGCCAGCAGCTTAGGATTCAGGGGGCGGGGAGAGACCCAGTACTTC
>.|TRBV7-9|TRBJ2-5|.
CASSPGPYVQYF
TGTGCCAGCAGCCCCGGGCCCTACGTGCAGTACTTC
>once|TRBV6-1|TRBJ2-3|.
CANSRLGTPSTDTQYF
TGTGCCAACAGTAGACTCGGGACCCCAAGCACAGATACGCAGTATTTT
>few|TRBV7-3|TRBJ1-1|.
CASSLLGGGADTEAFF
TGTGCCAGCAGCTTACTAGGGGGGGGGGCAGACACTGAAGCTTTCTTT
>many|TRBV5-5|TRBJ2-5|.
CASSGGAVSQETQYF
TGTGCCAGCAGCGGGGGGGCAGTTTCACAAGAGACCCAGTACTTC